The T cell receptor beta chain described here comes from a study of cytomegalovirus exposure and HLA in healthy donors. The study, taken as a whole, reports: Many donors carried some public TCRs, although rarity characterized most TCR sequences. In vitro confirmation showed three CMV-associated chains to be CMV antigen specific. TCR beta chains numbering more than 150 were designated cytomegalovirus-associated. Cytomegalovirus status was reportedly diagnosed by the classifier with high sensitivity and specificity.

TCRdb's copy holds only in-frame clones and misses some; the assay was immunoSEQ multiplex PCR. Counted here are about 170,000 clones, roughly 90% occurring once; the ten biggest clones make up 10%. CDR3 length: 13 amino acids. V trimming: 4 bases; J trimming: 9 bases; junction bases outside the gene matches: 5. Germline V gives CDR1 SEHNR, CDR2 FQNEAQ (reference sequence). This clone has a handful of counts. Its antigen is undetermined. Sequencing was done on a sample of PBMCs. The rearrangement joins TRBV7-9 to TRBJ2-4; 8 nucleotides match TRBD1. This sequence originates from a woman aged 18-29 years in good health and CMV-seropositive. The CDR3: CASSSGQGAIQYF. CDR3 in DNA: TGTGCCAGCAGCTCTGGACAGGGCGCCATTCAGTACTTC.